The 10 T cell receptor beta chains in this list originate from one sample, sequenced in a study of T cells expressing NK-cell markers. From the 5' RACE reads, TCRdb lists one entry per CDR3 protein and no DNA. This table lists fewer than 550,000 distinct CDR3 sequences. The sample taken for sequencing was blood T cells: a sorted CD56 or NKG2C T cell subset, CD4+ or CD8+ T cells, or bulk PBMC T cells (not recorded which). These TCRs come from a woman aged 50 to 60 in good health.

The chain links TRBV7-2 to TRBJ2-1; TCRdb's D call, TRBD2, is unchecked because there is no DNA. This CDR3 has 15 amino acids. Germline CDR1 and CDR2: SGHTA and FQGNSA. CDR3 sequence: CASSLQAVSYNEQFF. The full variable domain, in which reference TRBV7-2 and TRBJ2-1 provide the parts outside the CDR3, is GAGVSQSPSNKVTEKGKDVELRCDPISGHTALYWYRQSLGQGLEFLIYFQGNSAPDKSGLPSDRFSAERTGGSVSTLTIQRTQQEDSAVYLCASSLQAVSYNEQFFGPGTRLTVL.

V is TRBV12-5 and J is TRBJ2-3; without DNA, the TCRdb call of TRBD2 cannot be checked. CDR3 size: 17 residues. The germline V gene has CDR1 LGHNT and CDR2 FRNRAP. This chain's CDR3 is CASGNYGTSGSAGGQYF. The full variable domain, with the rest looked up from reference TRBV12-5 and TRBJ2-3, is DARVTQTPRHKVTEMGQEVTMRCQPILGHNTVFWYRQTMMQGLELLAYFRNRAPLDDSGMPKDRFSAEMPDATLATLKIQPSEPRDSAVYFCASGNYGTSGSAGGQYFGPGTRLTVL.

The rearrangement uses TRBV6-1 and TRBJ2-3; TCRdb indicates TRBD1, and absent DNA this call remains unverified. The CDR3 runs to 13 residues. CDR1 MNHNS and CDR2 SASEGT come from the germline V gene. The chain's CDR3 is CASSGHRGDTQYF.

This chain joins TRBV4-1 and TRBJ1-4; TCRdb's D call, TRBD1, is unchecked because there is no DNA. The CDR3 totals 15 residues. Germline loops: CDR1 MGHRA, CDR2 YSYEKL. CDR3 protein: CASSPTGQGTEKLFF.

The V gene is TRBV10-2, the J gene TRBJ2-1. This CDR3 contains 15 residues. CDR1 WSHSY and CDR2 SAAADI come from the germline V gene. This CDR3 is CASSGLQSSYNEQFF.

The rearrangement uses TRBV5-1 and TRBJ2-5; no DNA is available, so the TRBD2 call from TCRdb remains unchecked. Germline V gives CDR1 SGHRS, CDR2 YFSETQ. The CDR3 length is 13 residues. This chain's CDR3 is CASSSSLVETQYF.

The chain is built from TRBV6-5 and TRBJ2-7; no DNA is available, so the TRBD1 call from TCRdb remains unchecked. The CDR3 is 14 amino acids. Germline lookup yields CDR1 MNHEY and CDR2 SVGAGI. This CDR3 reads CASSLTGLNYEQYF.

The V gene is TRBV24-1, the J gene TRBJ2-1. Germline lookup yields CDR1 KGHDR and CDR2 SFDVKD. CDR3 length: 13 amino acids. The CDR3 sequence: CATTSSTYNEQFF.

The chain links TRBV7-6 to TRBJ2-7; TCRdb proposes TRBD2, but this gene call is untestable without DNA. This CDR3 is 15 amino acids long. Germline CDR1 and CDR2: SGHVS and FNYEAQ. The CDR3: CASSLLAGGPYEQYF.

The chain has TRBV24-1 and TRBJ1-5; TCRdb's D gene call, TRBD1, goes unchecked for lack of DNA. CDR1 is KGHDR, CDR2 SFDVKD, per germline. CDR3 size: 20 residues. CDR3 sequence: CATSVTPDRVEVLGNQPQHF.